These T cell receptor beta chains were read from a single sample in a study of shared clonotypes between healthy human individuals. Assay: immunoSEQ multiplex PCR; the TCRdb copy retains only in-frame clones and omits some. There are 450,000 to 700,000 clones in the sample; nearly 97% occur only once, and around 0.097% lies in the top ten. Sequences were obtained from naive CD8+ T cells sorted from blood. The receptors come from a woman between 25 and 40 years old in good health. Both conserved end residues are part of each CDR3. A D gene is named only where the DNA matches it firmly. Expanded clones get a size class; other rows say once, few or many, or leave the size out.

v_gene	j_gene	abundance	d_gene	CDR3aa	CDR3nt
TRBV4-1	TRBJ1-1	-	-	CASSQVGEYTEAFF	TGCGCCAGCAGCCAAGTCGGAGAGTACACTGAAGCTTTCTTT
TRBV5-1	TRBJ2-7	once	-	CASSLAGQGAGEQYF	TGCGCCAGCAGCTTGGCCGGCCAGGGCGCGGGGGAGCAGTACTTC
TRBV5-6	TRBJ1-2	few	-	CASSLMSGPSYGYTF	TGTGCCAGCAGCTTAATGTCAGGCCCTTCCTATGGCTACACCTTC
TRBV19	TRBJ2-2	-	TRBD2	CASSIDREGSGELFF	TGTGCCAGTAGTATAGATCGGGAGGGGTCCGGGGAGCTGTTTTTT
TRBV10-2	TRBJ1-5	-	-	CASGDFNQPQHF	TGCGCCAGCGGCGATTTCAATCAGCCCCAGCATTTT
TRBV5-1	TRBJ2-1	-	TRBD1	CASSVGTGGIDEQFF	TGCGCCAGCAGCGTCGGGACAGGGGGCATCGATGAGCAGTTCTTC
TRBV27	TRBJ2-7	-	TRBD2	CASSLRLAGTYEQYF	TGTGCCAGCAGTTTAAGACTAGCGGGGACCTACGAGCAGTACTTC
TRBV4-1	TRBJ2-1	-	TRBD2	CASSPSGSRYNEQFF	TGCGCCAGCAGCCCTAGCGGTTCGAGGTATAATGAGCAGTTCTTC
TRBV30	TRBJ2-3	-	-	CAWRVRPGRSTDTQYF	TGTGCCTGGAGGGTACGTCCGGGGAGGAGCACAGATACGCAGTATTTT
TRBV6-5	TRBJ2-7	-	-	CASSYFSEGAHEQYF	TGTGCCAGCAGTTACTTTTCCGAGGGTGCCCACGAGCAGTACTTC
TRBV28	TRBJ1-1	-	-	CASRPGAGRTEAFF	TGTGCCAGCAGACCCGGGGCAGGGAGAACTGAAGCTTTCTTT
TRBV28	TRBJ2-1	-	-	CASSPRGYNEQFF	TGTGCCAGCAGTCCTCGAGGCTACAATGAGCAGTTCTTC
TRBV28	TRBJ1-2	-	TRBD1	CASSWTGRYGYTF	TGTGCCAGCAGTTGGACAGGGCGATATGGCTACACCTTC
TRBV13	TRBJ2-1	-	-	CASSSRGVEQFF	TGTGCCAGCAGCTCCAGGGGTGTTGAGCAGTTCTTC
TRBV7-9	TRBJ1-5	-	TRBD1	CASSYMTGDLRVSNQPQHF	TGTGCCAGCAGCTACATGACAGGGGATTTGAGAGTGAGCAATCAGCCCCAGCATTTT
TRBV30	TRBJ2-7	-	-	CAWTTRQRNYEQYF	TGTGCCTGGACCACGAGACAGAGGAACTACGAGCAGTACTTC
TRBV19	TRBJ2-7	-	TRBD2	CASSAGLGGYEQYF	TGTGCCAGTAGTGCGGGACTAGGAGGTTACGAGCAGTACTTC
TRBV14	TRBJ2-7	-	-	CASSQELDGYYEQYF	TGTGCCAGCAGCCAAGAACTGGACGGATACTACGAGCAGTACTTC
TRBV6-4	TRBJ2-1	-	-	CASSDFGNEQFF	TGTGCCAGCAGTGACTTTGGAAATGAGCAGTTCTTC
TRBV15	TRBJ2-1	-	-	CATSRDWGEQFF	TGTGCCACCAGCAGAGATTGGGGCGAGCAGTTCTTC
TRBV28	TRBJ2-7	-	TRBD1	CASRIGTGSSYEQYF	TGTGCCAGCAGGATAGGGACAGGGAGCTCCTACGAGCAGTACTTC
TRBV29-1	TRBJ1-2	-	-	CSVEYRSPAGNYTF	TGCAGCGTAGAGTATCGGTCGCCCGCTGGAAACTACACCTTC
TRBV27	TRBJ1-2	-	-	CASSLATGNGYTF	TGTGCCAGCAGTTTAGCTACAGGGAATGGCTACACCTTC
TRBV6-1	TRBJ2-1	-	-	CASSQGVDYWNEQFF	TGTGCCAGCAGTCAAGGGGTGGACTACTGGAATGAGCAGTTCTTC
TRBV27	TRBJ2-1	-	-	CASSFGRSWHEQFF	TGTGCCAGCAGTTTTGGTAGGAGTTGGCATGAGCAGTTCTTC
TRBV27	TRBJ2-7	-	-	CASSLLGGGYEQYF	TGTGCCAGCAGTTTATTGGGAGGGGGCTACGAGCAGTACTTC
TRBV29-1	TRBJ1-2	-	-	CSVELGGYTF	TGCAGCGTTGAATTAGGAGGCTACACCTTC
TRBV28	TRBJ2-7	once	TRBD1	CASSFPPGQGNEQYF	TGTGCCAGCAGTTTCCCACCGGGACAGGGGAACGAGCAGTACTTC
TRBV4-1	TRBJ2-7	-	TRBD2	CASSYNTRTSGSYEQYF	TGCGCCAGCAGCTATAACACCCGGACTAGCGGGAGTTACGAGCAGTACTTC
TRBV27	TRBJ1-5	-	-	CASSLSFSNQPQHF	TGTGCCAGCAGCCTCAGTTTTAGCAATCAGCCCCAGCATTTT
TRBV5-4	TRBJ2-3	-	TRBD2	CASSSTQAGTQYF	TGTGCCAGCAGCTCTACTCAAGCGGGGACGCAGTATTTT
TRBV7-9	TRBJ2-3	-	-	CASSLGVGYGTDTQYF	TGTGCCAGCAGCTTAGGGGTGGGGTACGGCACAGATACGCAGTATTTT
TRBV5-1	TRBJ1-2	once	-	CASSLVGTLIYTF	TGCGCCAGCAGCTTGGTAGGCACCTTGATCTACACCTTC
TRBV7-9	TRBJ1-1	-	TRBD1	CASSLGTVEAFF	TGTGCCAGCAGCTTGGGGACAGTCGAGGCTTTCTTT
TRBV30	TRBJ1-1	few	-	CAWGRNTEAFF	TGTGCCTGGGGAAGAAACACTGAAGCTTTCTTT
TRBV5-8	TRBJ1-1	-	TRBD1	CASSLYLRLDRGNTEAFF	TGTGCCAGCAGCTTGTACCTCCGGCTGGACAGGGGGAACACTGAAGCTTTCTTT
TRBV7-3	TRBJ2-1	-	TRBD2	CASSTVAGSSYNEQFF	TGTGCCAGCAGCACCGTAGCGGGTAGCTCCTACAATGAGCAGTTCTTC
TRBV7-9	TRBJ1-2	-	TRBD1	CASSPGTGGIYGYTF	TGTGCCAGCAGCCCCGGGACAGGGGGGATCTATGGCTACACCTTC
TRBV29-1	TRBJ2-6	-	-	CSVEDPRSGANVLTF	TGCAGCGTTGAAGATCCTAGATCTGGGGCCAACGTCCTGACTTTC
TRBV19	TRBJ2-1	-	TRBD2	CASSIGSTGGPRAYNEQFF	TGTGCCAGTAGTATAGGTTCGACGGGAGGCCCGAGAGCCTACAATGAGCAGTTCTTC
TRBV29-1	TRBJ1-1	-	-	CSVELGGNTEAFF	TGCAGCGTTGAGTTGGGGGGGAACACTGAAGCTTTCTTT
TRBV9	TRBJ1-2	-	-	CASSHGGYGYTF	TGTGCCAGCAGCCATGGGGGCTATGGCTACACCTTC
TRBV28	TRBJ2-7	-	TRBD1	CASSLVGQGYEQYF	TGTGCCAGCAGTTTGGTGGGACAGGGCTACGAGCAGTACTTC
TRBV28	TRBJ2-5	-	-	CASSPWRGETQYF	TGTGCCAGCAGTCCATGGCGGGGAGAGACCCAGTACTTC
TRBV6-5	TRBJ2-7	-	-	CASSFGQAYEQYF	TGTGCCAGCAGTTTCGGACAAGCCTACGAGCAGTACTTC
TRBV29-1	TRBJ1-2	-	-	CSAARDSYGYTF	TGCAGCGCAGCCCGGGACTCCTATGGCTACACCTTC
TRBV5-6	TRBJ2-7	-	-	CASSLGGGDHEQYF	TGTGCCAGCAGCTTGGGTGGCGGGGACCACGAGCAGTACTTC
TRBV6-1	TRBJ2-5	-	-	CASWGRSGETQYF	TGTGCCAGCTGGGGGCGGTCCGGGGAGACCCAGTACTTC
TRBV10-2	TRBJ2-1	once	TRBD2	CASKEGSGRAFEQFF	TGCGCCAGCAAGGAAGGTAGCGGGAGGGCCTTTGAGCAGTTCTTC
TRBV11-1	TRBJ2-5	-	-	CASSFGTTYQETQYF	TGTGCCAGCAGCTTTGGGACGACCTACCAAGAGACCCAGTACTTC
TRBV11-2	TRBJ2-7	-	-	CASSLGYRSYEQYF	TGTGCCAGCAGCTTAGGGTACCGCTCCTACGAGCAGTACTTC
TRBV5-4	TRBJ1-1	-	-	CASSLVNRNTEAFF	TGTGCCAGCAGCTTGGTAAACAGGAACACTGAAGCTTTCTTT
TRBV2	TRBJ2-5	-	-	CASSRIKETQYF	TGTGCCAGCAGCCGGATTAAAGAGACCCAGTACTTC
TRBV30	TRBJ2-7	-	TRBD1	CAWRRGTATSYEQYF	TGTGCCTGGAGGAGGGGGACAGCCACATCCTACGAGCAGTACTTC
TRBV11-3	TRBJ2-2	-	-	CASSNRRSGTGELFF	TGTGCCAGCAGCAACCGGAGGTCGGGGACCGGGGAGCTGTTTTTT
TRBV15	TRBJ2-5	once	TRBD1	CATSRDMTGKEFETQYF	TGTGCCACCAGCAGAGATATGACAGGGAAAGAATTTGAGACCCAGTACTTC
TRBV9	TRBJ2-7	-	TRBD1	CASSSRDSNYEQYF	TGTGCCAGCAGCTCCCGGGACAGCAACTACGAGCAGTACTTC
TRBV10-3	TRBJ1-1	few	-	CAISAGTNTEAFF	TGTGCCATCAGTGCGGGGACGAACACTGAAGCTTTCTTT